Listed below are T cell receptor beta chains from one sample, sequenced in a study of T cells in Graves' hyperthyroidism and ophthalmopathy. Each CDR3 protein is one row after TCRdb ran MiXCR on the multiplex PCR reads. The data hold 400,000 to 550,000 distinct CDR3 sequences, with approximately 14% observed a single time. Sequencing was carried out using blood. The source of these receptors is a woman aged 18-35 years with Graves' hyperthyroidism. Each CDR3 is given with its conserved first and last residue. The D gene is left open where the match is weak. Rows give clone size only sometimes, using once, few, many, or a class for an expanded clone.

V,J,size,D,CDR3,DNA
TRBV11-3,TRBJ2-1,many,TRBD2,CASSPGLVPNEQFF,TGTGCCAGCAGCCCGGGACTAGTGCCCAATGAGCAGTTCTTC
TRBV10-3,TRBJ2-7,NA,NA,CATKSATYEQYF,TGTGCCACCAAATCCGCCACCTACGAGCAGTACTTC
TRBV30,TRBJ2-6,few,NA,CASSGQLSGANVLTF,TGTGCCTCCTCAGGACAGCTCTCTGGGGCCAACGTCCTGACTTTC
TRBV4-1,TRBJ2-2,NA,NA,CASSPRMGELFF,TGCGCCAGCAGCCCGCGGATGGGGGAGCTGTTTTTT
TRBV2,TRBJ2-5,NA,TRBD2,CASSEVVAGDSETQYF,TGTGCCAGCAGTGAAGTGGTAGCGGGAGATTCGGAGACCCAGTACTTC
TRBV14,TRBJ1-3,many,NA,CASSHRPGGNTIYF,TGTGCCAGCAGCCACCGACCTGGAGGAAACACCATATATTTT
TRBV6-2/TRBV6-3,TRBJ1-2,NA,NA,CASSYLAAPGPNYGYTF,TGTGCCAGCAGTTACTTAGCTGCTCCCGGGCCGAACTATGGCTACACCTTC
TRBV20-1,TRBJ2-2,NA,NA,CSARDWGRDTGELFF,TGCAGTGCTAGAGATTGGGGCAGGGACACCGGGGAGCTGTTTTTT
TRBV29-1,TRBJ2-2,NA,NA,CSVGALPGTGELFF,TGCAGCGTTGGGGCCCTCCCGGGGACCGGGGAGCTGTTTTTT
TRBV12-3/TRBV12-4,TRBJ2-2,many,TRBD1,CARPRQGATGELFF,TGTGCCAGACCCCGACAGGGGGCAACCGGGGAGCTGTTTTTT
TRBV20-1,TRBJ2-7,many,NA,CSAREKPLSSYEQYF,TGCAGTGCTAGAGAGAAACCCCTGAGCTCCTACGAGCAGTACTTC
TRBV15,TRBJ2-7,few,NA,CATSRDNRGTYEQYF,TGTGCCACCAGCAGAGATAATCGCGGGACCTACGAGCAGTACTTC
TRBV9,TRBJ2-1,NA,NA,CASSVGTARNEQFF,TGTGCCAGCAGCGTAGGGACAGCACGCAATGAGCAGTTCTTC
TRBV4-2,TRBJ1-1,NA,TRBD1,CASSQDLGQLLGAFF,TGTGCCAGCAGCCAAGACCTGGGACAGCTCCTGGGAGCTTTCTTT
TRBV6-1,TRBJ1-4,many,NA,CASSYGQSNEKLFF,TGTGCCAGCAGTTATGGACAGTCGAATGAAAAACTGTTTTTT
TRBV6-2/TRBV6-3,TRBJ2-1,few,NA,CASRGGGSGEQFF,TGTGCCAGCAGGGGCGGGGGCTCGGGTGAGCAGTTCTTC
TRBV30,TRBJ1-5,NA,NA,CAWSRTQADQPQHF,TGTGCCTGGAGTCGTACACAAGCAGATCAGCCCCAGCATTTT
TRBV18,TRBJ1-4,many,TRBD1,CASSPPGQYNEKLFF,TGTGCCAGCTCACCACCGGGACAGTATAATGAAAAACTGTTTTTT
TRBV11-2,TRBJ2-2,many,NA,CASSSPTVLGTGELFF,TGTGCCAGCAGCTCCCCGACAGTCCTCGGCACCGGGGAGCTGTTTTTT
TRBV12-3/TRBV12-4,TRBJ1-1,many,NA,CASSYGARDGNTEAFF,TGTGCCAGCAGTTACGGTGCCAGGGATGGGAACACTGAAGCTTTCTTT